Only one count was recorded for the clone carrying this TCR beta chain. Its specificity is unknown. The CDR3 length is 13 residues. V trimming: 6 bases; J trimming: 7 bases; junction bases outside the gene matches: 8. Germline V gene sequence: CDR1 MNHEY, CDR2 SVGAGI. This entry belongs to a study of T cell responses to AZD1222 COVID-19 vaccine. Study-wide findings and caveats: Spike was spanned by vaccine-associated CD4 TCRs, which were dominant at 160-218 and 743-854. Most donors were white British, females outnumbered males, and clonal diversity was possibly underestimated.

TCRdb's copy holds only in-frame clones and misses some; the assay was immunoSEQ multiplex PCR. The data contain about 270,000 clones, around 93% of them singletons. This receptor was taken from an adult who received the AZD1222 COVID-19 vaccine. This chain links TRBV6-5 with TRBJ1-1; 7 bases line up with TRBD1. The specimen comprised peripheral blood, sampled 28 days after the second AZD1222 dose. The chain's CDR3 is CASRPLGQVEAFF. For the CDR3, the DNA is TGTGCCAGCAGGCCGCTAGGACAGGTTGAAGCTTTCTTT.